This TCR beta chain is drawn from a study of radiotherapy plus CTLA-4 blockade in lung cancer. The wider study: Objective responses were seen in over 15% of patients, disease control in over 25%.

Study-wide findings and caveats: Blood-borne expansion of tumor-derived TCR clones followed radiotherapy plus ipilimumab.

As concerns this clone: Its antigen is currently unknown.

After removal of 7 bases from V and 6 bases from J, the junction contained 10 bases not matched to a gene. Germline V lookup: CDR1 SNHLY, CDR2 FYNNEI. This CDR3 has 14 residues. Sequencing used immunoSEQ multiplex PCR; TCRdb keeps in-frame clones, though not all of them. The sample includes 80,000 to 100,000 clones, about 86% of them seen just once. Sample: peripheral blood, taken from a patient treated with radiotherapy plus ipilimumab. The sequence was collected from a human donor with non-small cell lung cancer that progressed on radiotherapy plus ipilimumab. The chain couples TRBV2 to TRBJ2-7; 9 positions agree with TRBD2. The CDR3 sequence: CASTGDSGRLEQYF. CDR3 nucleotides: TGTGCCAGCACCGGGGACAGCGGGAGGCTCGAGCAGTACTTC.